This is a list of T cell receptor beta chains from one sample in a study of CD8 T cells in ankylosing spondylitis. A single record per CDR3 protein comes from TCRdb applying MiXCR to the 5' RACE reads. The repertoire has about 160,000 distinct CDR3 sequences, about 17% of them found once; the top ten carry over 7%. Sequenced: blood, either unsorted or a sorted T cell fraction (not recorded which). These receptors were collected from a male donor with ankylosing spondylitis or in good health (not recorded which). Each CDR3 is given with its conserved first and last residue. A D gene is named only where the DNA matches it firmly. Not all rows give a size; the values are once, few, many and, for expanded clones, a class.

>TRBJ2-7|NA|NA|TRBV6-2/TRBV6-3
CASSYSQRKVTYEQYF
TGTGCCAGCAGTTACTCCCAGCGGAAGGTTACCTACGAGCAGTACTTC
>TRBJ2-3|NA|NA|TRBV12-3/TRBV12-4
CASSLLAEDTQYF
TGTGCCAGCAGTTTGCTAGCTGAAGATACGCAGTATTTT
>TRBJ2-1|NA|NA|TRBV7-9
CASSSSVDEQFF
TGTGCCAGCAGCTCGTCGGTCGATGAGCAGTTCTTC
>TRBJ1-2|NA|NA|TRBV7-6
CASSDQKNYGYTF
TGTGCCAGCAGCGATCAGAAAAACTATGGCTACACCTTC
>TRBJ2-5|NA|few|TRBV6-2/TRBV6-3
CASLQLETQYF
TGTGCCAGCCTGCAACTAGAGACCCAGTACTTC
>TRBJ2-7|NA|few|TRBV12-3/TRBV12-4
CASSPGPWGEQYF
TGTGCCAGCAGTCCGGGACCCTGGGGCGAGCAGTACTTC
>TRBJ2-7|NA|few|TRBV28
CASSDPRKVNSYEQYF
TGTGCCAGCAGTGATCCCAGGAAGGTTAATAGCTACGAGCAGTACTTC
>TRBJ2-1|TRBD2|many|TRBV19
CASSRPGLAANEQFF
TGTGCCAGTAGCCGCCCGGGACTAGCAGCAAATGAGCAGTTCTTC
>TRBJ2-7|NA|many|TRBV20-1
CSAKGLSSYEQYF
TGCAGTGCTAAAGGGCTCAGCTCCTACGAGCAGTACTTC
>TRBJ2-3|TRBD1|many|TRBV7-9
CASSRGTGSAGDTQYF
TGTGCCAGCAGCCGCGGGACAGGGTCCGCAGGAGATACGCAGTATTTT
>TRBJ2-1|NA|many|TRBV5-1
CASSLAGYRGNEQFF
TGCGCCAGCAGCTTGGCCGGATACCGGGGGAATGAGCAGTTCTTC
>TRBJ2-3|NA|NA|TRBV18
CASSRGSGAGTDTQYF
TGTGCCAGCTCACGAGGTTCAGGGGCTGGCACAGATACGCAGTATTTT
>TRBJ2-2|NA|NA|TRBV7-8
CASSPWGDENTGELFF
TGTGCCAGCAGCCCGTGGGGCGACGAGAACACCGGGGAGCTGTTTTTT
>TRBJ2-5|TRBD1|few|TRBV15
CATSRERTGSSSQYF
TGTGCCACCAGCAGAGAGCGGACAGGGTCTTCGTCCCAGTACTTC
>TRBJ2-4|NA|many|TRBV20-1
CSAPYANIQYF
TGCAGTGCTCCTTATGCAAACATTCAGTACTTC
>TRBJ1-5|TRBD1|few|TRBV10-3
CAISENRDSEPQHF
TGTGCCATCAGTGAGAACAGGGACAGCGAGCCCCAGCATTTT
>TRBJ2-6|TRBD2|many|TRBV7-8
CASSSRGGLLAGANVLTF
TGTGCCAGCAGCTCACGGGGGGGCTTACTGGCTGGGGCCAACGTCCTGACTTTC
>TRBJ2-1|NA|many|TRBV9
CASRPWSYNEQFF
TGTGCCAGCCGTCCCTGGTCCTACAATGAGCAGTTCTTC
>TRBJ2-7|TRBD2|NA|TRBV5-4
CASSFGLAGPYEQYF
TGTGCCAGCAGCTTTGGGCTAGCGGGCCCCTACGAGCAGTACTTC